This T cell receptor beta chain was obtained from a study of response to subunit inactivated influenza vaccine. A single record per CDR3 protein comes from TCRdb applying MiXCR to the RT-PCR reads. In the table there are roughly 550,000 distinct CDR3 sequences, under 30% of which are singletons. The CDR3 contains 16 residues. Per the germline V gene, CDR1 is SGHAT and CDR2 is FQNNGV. The ends were cut back, 5 bases at V and 4 bases at J, with 17 bases in the middle. The same data also went into a second study, on T cells expressing NK-cell markers. That paper notes: 5'RACE template switching with UMIs generated TCR beta cDNA.

This TCR derives from a man aged 50 to 60 who received an inactivated influenza vaccine. The sequencing used CD4+ T cells sorted from PBMCs, collected about 13 days after vaccination. The chain employs TRBV11-2 and TRBJ2-2; D possibly corresponds to TRBD1 (6 bases). CDR3 loop: CASSAGAGDITGELFF. The CDR3 DNA reads TGTGCCAGCAGCGCCGGGGCAGGGGATATCACCGGGGAGCTGTTTTTT. The entire variable domain, with the rest obtained from reference TRBV11-2 and TRBJ2-2, is as follows: EAGVAQSPRYKIIEKRQSVAFWCNPISGHATLYWYQQILGQGPKLLIQFQNNGVVDDSQLPKDRFSAERLKGVDSTLKIQPAKLEDSAVYLCASSAGAGDITGELFFGEGSRLTVL.